The sequence of this T cell receptor beta chain was determined in a study of T cells in Graves' hyperthyroidism and ophthalmopathy. Lactation, pregnancy, other autoimmune disease or uncontrolled infection excluded patients. Each 10 ml fresh peripheral blood draw supplied the PBMCs. Amplification of TCR beta CDR3 regions was performed using RNA transcripts as template. With the HTBI primer set, the TCR CDR3 went through a first round of RT-PCR. TCRdb called the multiplex PCR reads again in MiXCR, with one record for every CDR3 protein. This sample carries under 350,000 distinct CDR3 sequences, approximately 13% of them seen once, and the ten largest clones take approximately 35%. Trimming removed 3 bases from V and 0 bases from J, with 15 bases in between. The CDR3 has 16 amino acids. CDR1 and CDR2 from the germline V gene are DFQATT and SNEGSKA (reference sequence). This clonotype has more than one count but fewer than ten. The antigen remains unidentified.

Whole-study results and caveats: A model of 13 V-J pairs discriminated ophthalmopathy from stable hyperthyroidism.

The clonotype originates from a woman between 40 and 50 years old with Graves' ophthalmopathy. V is TRBV20-1 and J is TRBJ1-3; D is perhaps TRBD1 (5 bases). The sample comprised blood. The CDR3 reads CSARILSGGSGNTIYF. The CDR3 region has the DNA TGCAGTGCTAGGATCTTGAGCGGGGGCTCTGGAAACACCATATATTTT.